Listed here are 20 T cell receptor beta chains from one sample, sequenced in a study of vaccination and CD4 T cells after COVID-19. Treatment given: roughly nine-day PBMC culture with coronavirus spike peptide pools or control peptides (ViraFEST assay). Their specific antigens are unknown. Cultured CD4+ T-cell DNA underwent Oncomine TCR Beta short-read sequencing. MiXCR was run by TCRdb on the PCR reads, yielding one entry per CDR3 protein. Of around 18,000 distinct CDR3 sequences in the sample, around 75% were seen once. Sequencing input: CD4+ T cells from blood, cultured in vitro. The receptor set was obtained from a human donor who had recovered from COVID-19.

The rearrangement links TRBV4-1 to TRBJ1-1; no reliable D call. Per the germline V gene, CDR1 is MGHRA and CDR2 is YSYEKL. Trimming removed 2 bases at V and 6 bases at J, with 25 bases between. The CDR3 runs to 18 residues. The DNA of the CDR3 is TGCGCCAGCAGCCAACTCGGCCTCCTTGGAACGGGAGGGTCTGAAGCTTTCTTT. Protein sequence: CASSQLGLLGTGGSEAFF.

This rearrangement joins TRBV28 to TRBJ1-4, with a possible D match to TRBD1 (5 bases). This CDR3 has 15 amino acids. V was cut by 5 bases and J by 7 bases, with 17 bases left in between. Germline-derived CDR1 and CDR2 are MDHEN and SYDVKM. CDR3 loop: CASSTFVRGLEKLFF. The CDR3 region has the DNA TGTGCCAGCAGTACATTTGTGAGGGGCCTTGAAAAACTGTTTTTT.

The chain is built from TRBV7-8 and TRBJ2-2; 10 bases agree with TRBD2. Germline V gene sequence: CDR1 SGHVS, CDR2 FQNEAQ. This CDR3 contains 20 residues. V shed 2 bases, J shed 4 bases, and the junction held 16 bases outside the gene matches. CDR3 residues: CASSLHTPDSGREGTGELFF. For the CDR3, the DNA is TGTGCCAGCAGCTTACATACTCCCGACAGCGGGAGGGAGGGCACCGGGGAGCTGTTTTTT.

The CDR3 region is CASSPHAQAYEQYF. The CDR3, as DNA: TGTGCCAGCAGCCCCCACGCTCAGGCCTACGAGCAGTACTTC. This rearrangement joins TRBV11-2 to TRBJ2-7; no reliable D call. V was trimmed by 5 bases and J by 2 bases, leaving 13 bases between them. CDR3 size: 14 residues. Germline V gene data show CDR1 as SGHAT and CDR2 as FQNNGV.

This clonotype was seen a single time. The rearrangement links TRBV6-5 to TRBJ2-4; the match to TRBD2 covers 12 bases. The CDR3 extends over 14 amino acids. CDR1 is MNHEY, CDR2 SVGAGI, per germline. With 2 bases clipped from V and 12 bases from J, the junction kept 5 bases outside the gene matches. The CDR3 reads CASSYPLAGGTQYF. CDR3 bases: TGTGCCAGCAGTTACCCCCTAGCGGGAGGGACTCAGTACTTC.

V gene TRBV7-9 combines with J gene TRBJ2-6; 15 bases map to TRBD2. The germline V gene has CDR1 SEHNR and CDR2 FQNEAQ (reference sequence). V gave up 5 bases and J gave up 4 bases; unmatched junction bases: 6. The CDR3 sequence is 18 residues long. The CDR3 coding sequence is TGTGCCAGCAGCCCGGGACTAGCGGGAGGTTCCGGGGCCAACGTCCTGACTTTC. Protein sequence: CASSPGLAGGSGANVLTF. Full variable domain (missing parts from reference TRBV7-9 and TRBJ2-6): DTGVSQNPRHKITKRGQNVTFRCDPISEHNRLYWYRQTLGQGPEFLTYFQNEAQLEKSRLLSDRFSAERPKGSFSTLEIQRTEQGDSAMYLCASSPGLAGGSGANVLTFGAGSRLTVL.

This chain connects TRBV19 to TRBJ2-6; D not resolved. CDR1 is LNHDA, CDR2 SQIVND, per germline (reference sequence). V lost 4 bases to trimming and J lost 1 base, with 8 bases between them. The CDR3 length is 15 residues. CDR3 residues: CASSTSGSGANVLTF. Written as DNA, the CDR3 is TGTGCCAGTAGTACCTCAGGTTCTGGGGCCAACGTCCTGACTTTC.

The chain carries TRBV19 and TRBJ1-1; 8 positions agree with TRBD1. Germline V gene data show CDR1 as LNHDA and CDR2 as SQIVND (reference sequence). Trimming removed 3 bases from V and 4 bases from J; junction bases left unmatched: 1. The CDR3 is 13 amino acids. CDR3 sequence reads: CASSMDRVTEAFF. The DNA for the CDR3 is TGTGCCAGTAGTATGGACAGGGTCACTGAAGCTTTCTTT.

The sample holds one count of this clonotype. This rearrangement joins TRBV27 to TRBJ1-1, with a weak D call TRBD1 (6 bases). Germline CDR1 MNHEY, CDR2 SMNVEV (reference sequence). V lost 0 bases and J 4 bases, leaving 12 bases between the germline ends. This CDR3 region has 15 residues. CDR3 protein: CASSLSTGKSTEAFF. The CDR3 DNA is TGTGCCAGCAGTTTATCTACAGGGAAAAGCACTGAAGCTTTCTTT.

The rearrangement links TRBV20-1 to TRBJ1-5, with D maybe TRBD1 (5 bases). This CDR3 is 15 amino acids long. Between the trimmed V and J ends, which lost 1 base and 2 bases, there was a span of 12 bases. The germline gives CDR1 DFQATT, CDR2 SNEGSKA (reference sequence). The CDR3 DNA reads as TGCAGTGCTAGAGTGCGGGGCGCGGGCAATCAGCCCCAGCATTTT. It specifies CSARVRGAGNQPQHF.

This chain links TRBV2 with TRBJ2-2; D gene uncertain. The CDR3 extends over 16 amino acids. Deletions cut 5 bases from V and 6 bases from J, with 19 bases between. The germline V gene has CDR1 SNHLY and CDR2 FYNNEI. The CDR3 loop reads CASSTDQQGEAGELFF. In DNA, the CDR3 is TGTGCCAGCAGTACGGACCAACAAGGAGAAGCCGGGGAGCTGTTTTTT.

This clonotype was detected once. The CDR3 spells CAWRIGGVETQYF. As DNA, the CDR3 is TGTGCCTGGAGGATTGGCGGGGTGGAGACCCAGTACTTC. This rearrangement joins TRBV30 to TRBJ2-5, with a possible D match to TRBD2 (6 bases). V shed 3 bases and J shed 5 bases, with 13 bases lying between them. Germline V gene lookup returns CDR1 GTSNPN and CDR2 SVGIG (reference sequence). CDR3 size: 13 residues.

V gene TRBV7-2 combines with J gene TRBJ2-3; no reliable D call. V gave up 1 base and J gave up 1 base, with 6 bases separating them. CDR1 and CDR2 from the germline V gene are SGHTA and FQGNSA. The length of the CDR3 is 14 residues. CDR3 protein: CASSLGRGTDTQYF. In nucleotides, the CDR3 is TGTGCCAGCAGCTTAGGACGGGGCACAGATACGCAGTATTTT.

The chain employs TRBV2 and TRBJ2-1; D is ambiguous. Trimming left V 3 bases short and J 1 base short, with 7 bases between. This CDR3 is 14 amino acids long. CDR1 is SNHLY and CDR2 is FYNNEI in the germline V gene. The CDR3 reads CASSDRRSYNEQFF. The CDR3, as DNA: TGTGCCAGCAGTGACAGGCGTTCCTACAATGAGCAGTTCTTC.

The gene calls are TRBV20-1 and TRBJ2-7; the match to TRBD2 covers 7 bases. Germline CDR1 DFQATT, CDR2 SNEGSKA (reference sequence). The CDR3 is made up of 14 amino acids. Trimming at V came to 6 bases and at J to 4 bases, leaving 12 bases not matched to a gene. CDR3 loop: CSAVGLAATYEQYF. CDR3 nucleotides: TGCAGTGCCGTAGGGCTAGCGGCGACTTACGAGCAGTACTTC.

This chain uses TRBV11-3 with TRBJ1-1; TRBD1 agrees at 9 bases. The length of the CDR3 is 15 residues. Germline V CDR1 and CDR2: SGHNT, YENEEA. Trimming cost V 5 bases and J 3 bases; bases outside gene matches: 7. The chain's CDR3 is CASSAHRGRDTEAFF. CDR3 coding DNA: TGTGCCAGCAGCGCTCACAGGGGGCGGGACACTGAAGCTTTCTTT.

By share, this clonotype ranks as medium-sized. The chain combines TRBV7-2 with TRBJ2-5, with 9 positions matching TRBD1. The CDR3 contains 14 residues. Trimming removed 3 bases from V and 1 base from J; junction bases left unmatched: 0. Germline CDR1 SGHTA, CDR2 FQGNSA. The CDR3 region has the DNA TGTGCCAGCAGCTTGACAGGGGGCCAAGAGACCCAGTACTTC. It yields the protein CASSLTGGQETQYF. Variable domain in full (rest from reference TRBV7-2 and TRBJ2-5): GAGVSQSPSNKVTEKGKDVELRCDPISGHTALYWYRQSLGQGLEFLIYFQGNSAPDKSGLPSDRFSAERTGGSVSTLTIQRTQQEDSAVYLCASSLTGGQETQYFGPGTRLLVL.

The gene calls are TRBV19 and TRBJ2-7; perhaps TRBD2 as D (5 bases). The CDR3 extends over 14 amino acids. Germline V gives CDR1 LNHDA, CDR2 SQIVND (reference sequence). The V end lost 1 base, the J end lost 5 bases, and 12 bases lay between the germline ends. The CDR3 DNA is TGTGCCAGTAGTATAGTCGGGAAGGTCCACGAGCAGTACTTC. Translating it yields CASSIVGKVHEQYF.

The chain uses TRBV6-4 and TRBJ2-3; tentatively, D is TRBD2 (7 bases). Germline loops: CDR1 MRHNA, CDR2 SNTAGT. The CDR3 spans 15 residues. Trimming pared 2 bases from V and 3 bases from J, leaving 12 bases between. The CDR3 loop reads CASSDKGGATDTQYF. Written as DNA, the CDR3 is TGTGCCAGCAGTGACAAGGGGGGGGCGACAGATACGCAGTATTTT.

The V gene is TRBV20-1, the J gene TRBJ1-6, with TRBD1 identical over 10 bases. CDR3 length: 16 residues. V gave up 4 bases and J gave up 5 bases; unmatched junction bases: 8. Germline CDR1 and CDR2: DFQATT and SNEGSKA (reference sequence). CDR3 loop: CSANPAGTGDNSPLHF. The CDR3 coding sequence is TGCAGTGCTAACCCAGCCGGGACAGGGGATAATTCACCCCTCCACTTT.